One and the same sample provided the 15 T cell receptor beta chains below, sequenced in a study of T cell responses to AZD1222 COVID-19 vaccine. TCRdb's copy holds only in-frame clones and misses some; the assay was immunoSEQ multiplex PCR. The sample holds about 110,000 clones; about 88% are singletons and the top ten take approximately 15%. The sample here was peripheral blood, taken on day 0 of AZD1222 vaccination. The origin of the receptors is an adult in good health.

This chain links TRBV27 with TRBJ2-7, with 7 bases identical to TRBD2. V lost 6 bases to trimming and J lost 0 bases; unmatched junction nucleotides: 5. The CDR3 has 14 amino acids. Looked up from germline, CDR1 is MNHEY and CDR2 is SMNVEV (reference sequence). The CDR3 here is CASRRSGASYEQYF. CDR3 in DNA: TGTGCCAGCAGGAGAAGCGGGGCCTCCTACGAGCAGTACTTC.

The V and J genes are TRBV7-8 and TRBJ2-5; D gene ambiguous. The germline V gene has CDR1 SGHVS and CDR2 FQNEAQ. V lost 5 bases and J 0 bases, leaving 13 bases between the germline ends. The CDR3 loop spans 15 amino acids. CDR3 protein: CASSPRLGNQETQYF. The DNA for the CDR3 is TGTGCCAGCAGCCCCCGGCTCGGAAACCAAGAGACCCAGTACTTC.

The chain carries TRBV3-1 (or the pseudogene TRBV3-2) and TRBJ2-5; the match to TRBD2 covers 8 bases. The length of the CDR3 is 15 residues. The V and J ends lost 3 bases and 5 bases, in that order; junction bases with no gene match: 8. The V gene's germline CDR1 is LGHDT and CDR2 YNNKEL (reference sequence). As DNA, the CDR3 is TGTGCCAGCAGCCATTCTCAGCGGGAGAGTGAGACCCAGTACTTC. Amino acid sequence: CASSHSQRESETQYF.

This chain connects TRBV19 to TRBJ1-2, with 7 bases lining up with TRBD1. V gave up 7 bases and J gave up 4 bases; unmatched junction bases: 21. This CDR3 has 18 amino acids. Germline loops: CDR1 LNHDA, CDR2 SQIVND (reference sequence). The CDR3 region has the DNA TGTGCCAGTACTCCCTATTCCCCCTCCCCGACAGGGCGCTATGGCTACACCTTC. Amino acid sequence: CASTPYSPSPTGRYGYTF.

This chain connects TRBV12-3 or TRBV12-4 to TRBJ1-2; D unresolved. The V end lost 6 bases, the J end lost 6 bases, and 14 bases lay between the germline ends. The CDR3 runs to 13 residues. CDR3 residues: CASSRRRWDGYTF. CDR3 bases: TGTGCCAGCAGCCGAAGGAGATGGGATGGCTACACCTTC.

The chain couples TRBV5-1 to TRBJ1-3; TRBD1 agrees at 7 bases. V shed 4 bases and J 8 bases; nucleotides not matched to a gene: 9. The CDR3 consists of 14 residues. In germline, CDR1 is SGHRS, CDR2 YFSETQ. CDR3 coding DNA: TGCGCCAGCAGCGGGAACAGGGGAGGACACACCATATATTTT. It translates to CASSGNRGGHTIYF.

This clone came up once. This chain uses TRBV3-1 (or the pseudogene TRBV3-2) with TRBJ2-5; TRBD2 might be the D (6 bases). Per germline, CDR1 LGHDT and CDR2 YNNKEL (reference sequence). This CDR3 comprises 12 residues. V was pared by 4 bases and J by 10 bases, with 13 bases between. The CDR3 DNA follows: TGTGCCAGCAGCCGCGGCGGGGTGGACCAGTACTTC. It encodes CASSRGGVDQYF.

The chain has TRBV7-2 and TRBJ2-5, with 8 bases lining up with TRBD2. Germline V CDR1 and CDR2: SGHTA, FQGNSA. The CDR3 is 16 amino acids. With 5 bases clipped from V and 3 bases from J, the junction kept 11 bases outside the gene matches. CDR3 DNA sequence: TGTGCCAGCAGCCCCGGACCGGGACTAGGGGAAGAGACCCAGTACTTC. Residues: CASSPGPGLGEETQYF.

This clone was counted only a few times. The chain has TRBV6-5 and TRBJ1-1; D gene unclear. In germline, CDR1 is MNHEY, CDR2 SVGAGI. CDR3 length: 13 amino acids. V gave up 6 bases and J gave up 0 bases, with 8 bases separating them. The CDR3 region is CASSPRLNTEAFF. As DNA, the CDR3 is TGTGCCAGCAGCCCCAGGTTGAACACTGAAGCTTTCTTT.

The chain links TRBV5-1 to TRBJ1-2; TRBD1 might be the D (6 bases). The CDR3 has 13 amino acids. Trimming took 4 bases from V and 8 from J, leaving 15 bases between them. Looked up from germline, CDR1 is SGHRS and CDR2 is YFSETQ. The CDR3 nucleotides are TGCGCCAGCAGCAAATCTACAGGGCTGGGCTACACCTTC. It is translated as CASSKSTGLGYTF.

The DNA of the CDR3 is TGCAGCGTTGATGAGACAGGGGTTTCTGGCGAGCAGTACTTC. It translates to CSVDETGVSGEQYF. V is TRBV29-1 and J is TRBJ2-7; TRBD1 matches 8 bases. Losses at the gene ends were 3 bases for V and 6 bases for J; bases not matched to a gene: 10. The length of the CDR3 is 14 residues. Germline V CDR1 and CDR2: SQVTM, ANQGSEA.

The chain employs TRBV7-2 and TRBJ2-5, with D possibly matching TRBD2 (5 bases). In germline, CDR1 is SGHTA, CDR2 FQGNSA. Trimming cost V 1 base and J 13 bases, with 16 bases left between them. The CDR3 covers 13 residues. The CDR3 region has the DNA TGTGCCAGCAGCTTAGAGCGGCCCACCACGCCGTACTTC. The encoded protein is CASSLERPTTPYF.

The CDR3 nucleotides are TGTGCCACCAGTGAAGGTTCGTGGAAGTTTGGGGTAGATACGCAGTATTTT. Its protein is CATSEGSWKFGVDTQYF. The chain combines TRBV24-1 with TRBJ2-3; D is ambiguous. The CDR3 runs to 17 residues. V dropped 4 bases and J dropped 5 bases, with 21 bases sitting between them. The germline V gene encodes CDR1 KGHDR and CDR2 SFDVKD.

The genes are TRBV7-9 and TRBJ2-1, with 7 bases identical to TRBD2. Germline V gives CDR1 SEHNR, CDR2 FQNEAQ (reference sequence). The CDR3 runs to 14 residues. V lost 0 bases, J lost 6 bases, and 2 bases stayed unmatched. CDR3 sequence (DNA): TGTGCCAGCAGCTTAGCGGGGGGGTTCAATGAGCAGTTCTTC. It yields the protein CASSLAGGFNEQFF.

The rearrangement uses TRBV5-1 and TRBJ2-7; 8 positions match TRBD1. V shed 2 bases and J 5 bases; nucleotides not matched to a gene: 9. CDR1 is SGHRS, CDR2 YFSETQ, per germline. The CDR3 sequence is 15 residues long. CDR3 in DNA: TGCGCCAGCAGCTTCACCAGGGGGCGCATGGACGAGCAGTACTTC. It is translated as CASSFTRGRMDEQYF. The full variable domain, rest sourced from reference TRBV5-1 and TRBJ2-7, is KAGVTQTPRYLIKTRGQQVTLSCSPISGHRSVSWYQQTPGQGLQFLFEYFSETQRNKGNFPGRFSGRQFSNSRSEMNVSTLELGDSALYLCASSFTRGRMDEQYFGPGTRLTVT.